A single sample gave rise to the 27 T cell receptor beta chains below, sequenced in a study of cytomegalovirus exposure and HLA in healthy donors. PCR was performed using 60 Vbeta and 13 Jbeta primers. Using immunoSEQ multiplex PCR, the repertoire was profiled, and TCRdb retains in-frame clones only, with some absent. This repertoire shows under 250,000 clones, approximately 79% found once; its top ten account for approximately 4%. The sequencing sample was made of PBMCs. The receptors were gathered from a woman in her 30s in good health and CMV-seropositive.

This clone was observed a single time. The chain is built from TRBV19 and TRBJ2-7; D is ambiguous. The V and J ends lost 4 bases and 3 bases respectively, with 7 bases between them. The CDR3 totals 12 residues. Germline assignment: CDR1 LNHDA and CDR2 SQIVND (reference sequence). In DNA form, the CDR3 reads TGTGCCAGTAGTACAGATTACTACGAGCAGTACTTC. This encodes CASSTDYYEQYF.

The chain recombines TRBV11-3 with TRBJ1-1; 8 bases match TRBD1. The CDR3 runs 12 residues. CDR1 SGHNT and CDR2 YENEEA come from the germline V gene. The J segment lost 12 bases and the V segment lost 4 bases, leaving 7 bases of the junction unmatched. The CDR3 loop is CASSSTGANTFF. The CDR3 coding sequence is TGTGCCAGCAGCTCGACAGGGGCAAACACTTTCTTT.

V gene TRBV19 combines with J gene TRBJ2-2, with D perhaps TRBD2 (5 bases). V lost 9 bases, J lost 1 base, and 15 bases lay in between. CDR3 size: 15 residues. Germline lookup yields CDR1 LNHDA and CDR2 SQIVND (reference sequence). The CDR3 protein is CASEGGQRNTGELFF. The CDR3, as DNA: TGTGCCAGCGAGGGCGGGCAGAGGAACACCGGGGAGCTGTTTTTT.

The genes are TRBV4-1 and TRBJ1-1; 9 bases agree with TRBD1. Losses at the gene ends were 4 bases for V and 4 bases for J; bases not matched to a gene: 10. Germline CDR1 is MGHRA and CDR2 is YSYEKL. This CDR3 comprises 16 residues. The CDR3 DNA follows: TGCGCCAGCAGCCCAGGGACAGGGCGCTGGGGCACTGAAGCTTTCTTT. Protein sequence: CASSPGTGRWGTEAFF.

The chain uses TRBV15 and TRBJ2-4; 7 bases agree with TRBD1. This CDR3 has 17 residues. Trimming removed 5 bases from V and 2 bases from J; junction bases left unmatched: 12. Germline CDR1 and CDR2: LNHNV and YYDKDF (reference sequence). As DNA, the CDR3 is TGTGCCACCAGCCGAGGGGTAACAGGGGAACCCAAAAACATTCAGTACTTC. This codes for CATSRGVTGEPKNIQYF.

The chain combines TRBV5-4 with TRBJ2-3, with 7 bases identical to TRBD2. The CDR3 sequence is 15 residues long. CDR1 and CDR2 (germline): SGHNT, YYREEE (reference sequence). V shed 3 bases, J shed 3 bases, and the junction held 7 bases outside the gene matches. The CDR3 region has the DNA TGTGCCAGCAGCTGGAGGCAGGGAGGGACAGATACGCAGTATTTT. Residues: CASSWRQGGTDTQYF.

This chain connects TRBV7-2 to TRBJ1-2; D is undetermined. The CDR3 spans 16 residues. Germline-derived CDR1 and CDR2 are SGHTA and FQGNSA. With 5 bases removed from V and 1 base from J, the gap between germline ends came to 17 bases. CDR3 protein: CASSTQALAYNYGYTF. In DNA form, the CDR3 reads TGTGCCAGCAGCACACAAGCACTAGCATATAACTATGGCTACACCTTC.

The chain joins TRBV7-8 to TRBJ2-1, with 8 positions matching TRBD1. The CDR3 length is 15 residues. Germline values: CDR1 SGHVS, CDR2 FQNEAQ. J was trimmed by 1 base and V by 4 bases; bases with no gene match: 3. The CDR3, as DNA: TGTGCCAGCAGCTATGGACAGGGATCCTACAATGAGCAGTTCTTC. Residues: CASSYGQGSYNEQFF.

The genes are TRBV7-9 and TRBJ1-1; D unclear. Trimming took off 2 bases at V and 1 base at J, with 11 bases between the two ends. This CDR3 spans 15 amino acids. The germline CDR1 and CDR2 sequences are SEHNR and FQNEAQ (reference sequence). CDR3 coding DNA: TGTGCCAGCAGCTTAATTGGACGGGAGAACACTGAAGCTTTCTTT. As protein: CASSLIGRENTEAFF.

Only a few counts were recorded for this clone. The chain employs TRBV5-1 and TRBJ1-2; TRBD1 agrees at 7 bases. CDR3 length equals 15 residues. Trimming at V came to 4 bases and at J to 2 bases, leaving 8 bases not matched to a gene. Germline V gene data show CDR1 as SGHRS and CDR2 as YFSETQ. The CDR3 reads CASSTATGTNYGYTF. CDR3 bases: TGCGCCAGCAGCACCGCGACAGGGACCAACTATGGCTACACCTTC.

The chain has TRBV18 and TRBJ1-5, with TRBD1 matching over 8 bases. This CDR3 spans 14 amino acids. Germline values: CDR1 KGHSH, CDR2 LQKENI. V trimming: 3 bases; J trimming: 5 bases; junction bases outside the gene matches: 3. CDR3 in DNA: TGTGCCAGCTCACCGGACAGGGAGGATCAGCCCCAGCATTTT. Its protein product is CASSPDREDQPQHF. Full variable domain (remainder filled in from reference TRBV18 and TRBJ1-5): NAGVMQNPRHLVRRRGQEARLRCSPMKGHSHVYWYRQLPEEGLKFMVYLQKENIIDESGMPKERFSAEFPKEGPSILRIQQVVRGDSAAYFCASSPDREDQPQHFGDGTRLSIL.

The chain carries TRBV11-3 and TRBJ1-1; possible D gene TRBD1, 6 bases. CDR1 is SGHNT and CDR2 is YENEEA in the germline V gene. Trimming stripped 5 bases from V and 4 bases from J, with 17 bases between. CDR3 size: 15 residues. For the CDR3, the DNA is TGTGCCAGCAGCGAATACAGGGAAGGTGGCACTGAAGCTTTCTTT. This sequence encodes CASSEYREGGTEAFF. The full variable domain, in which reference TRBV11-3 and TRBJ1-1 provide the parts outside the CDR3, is EAGVVQSPRYKIIEKKQPVAFWCNPISGHNTLYWYLQNLGQGPELLIRYENEEAVDDSQLPKDRFSAERLKGVDSTLKIQPAELGDSAVYLCASSEYREGGTEAFFGQGTRLTVV.

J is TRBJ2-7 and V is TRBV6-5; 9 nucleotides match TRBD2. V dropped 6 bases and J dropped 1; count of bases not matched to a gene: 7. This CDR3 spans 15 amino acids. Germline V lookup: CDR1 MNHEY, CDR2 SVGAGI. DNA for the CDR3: TGTGCCAGCAGCCCCTATAGCGGGAGTTCCTACGAGCAGTACTTC. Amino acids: CASSPYSGSSYEQYF.

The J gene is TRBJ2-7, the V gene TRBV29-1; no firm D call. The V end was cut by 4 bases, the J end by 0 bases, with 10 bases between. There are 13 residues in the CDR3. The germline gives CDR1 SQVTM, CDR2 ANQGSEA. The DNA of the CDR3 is TGCAGCGTTGCACCAGTCCTCTCCTACGAGCAGTACTTC. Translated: CSVAPVLSYEQYF.

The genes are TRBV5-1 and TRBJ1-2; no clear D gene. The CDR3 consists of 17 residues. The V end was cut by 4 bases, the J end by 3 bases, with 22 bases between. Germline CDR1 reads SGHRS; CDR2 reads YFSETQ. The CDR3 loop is CASSRLPPLRRDYGYTF. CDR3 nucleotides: TGCGCCAGCAGCCGTCTTCCCCCACTTCGAAGAGACTATGGCTACACCTTC. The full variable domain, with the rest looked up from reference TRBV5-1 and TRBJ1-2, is KAGVTQTPRYLIKTRGQQVTLSCSPISGHRSVSWYQQTPGQGLQFLFEYFSETQRNKGNFPGRFSGRQFSNSRSEMNVSTLELGDSALYLCASSRLPPLRRDYGYTFGSGTRLTVV.

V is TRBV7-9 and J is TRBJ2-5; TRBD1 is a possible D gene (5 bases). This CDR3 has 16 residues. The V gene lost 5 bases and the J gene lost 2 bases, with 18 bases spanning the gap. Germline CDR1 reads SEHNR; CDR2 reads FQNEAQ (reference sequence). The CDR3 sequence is CASSPPLGDKQETQYF. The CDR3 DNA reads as TGTGCCAGCAGCCCACCCTTAGGGGATAAACAAGAGACCCAGTACTTC.

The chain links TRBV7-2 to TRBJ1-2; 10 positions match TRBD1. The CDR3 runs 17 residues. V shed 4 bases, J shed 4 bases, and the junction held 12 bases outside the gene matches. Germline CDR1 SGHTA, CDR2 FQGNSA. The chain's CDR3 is CASSSIETTGGFYGYTF. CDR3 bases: TGTGCCAGCAGCTCAATTGAAACGACAGGGGGCTTCTATGGCTACACCTTC. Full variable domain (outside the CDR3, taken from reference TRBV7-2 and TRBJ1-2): GAGVSQSPSNKVTEKGKDVELRCDPISGHTALYWYRQSLGQGLEFLIYFQGNSAPDKSGLPSDRFSAERTGGSVSTLTIQRTQQEDSAVYLCASSSIETTGGFYGYTFGSGTRLTVV.

The CDR3 DNA sequence: TGTGCCAGCAGCTTGGCAGGGTCCAATTCACCCCTCCACTTT. It is translated as CASSLAGSNSPLHF. The chain recombines TRBV7-9 with TRBJ1-6, with D perhaps TRBD1 (5 bases). Germline-derived CDR1 and CDR2 are SEHNR and FQNEAQ (reference sequence). The CDR3 is 14 residues long. The germline V and J ends were trimmed by 3 bases and 7 bases, with 10 bases remaining between them.

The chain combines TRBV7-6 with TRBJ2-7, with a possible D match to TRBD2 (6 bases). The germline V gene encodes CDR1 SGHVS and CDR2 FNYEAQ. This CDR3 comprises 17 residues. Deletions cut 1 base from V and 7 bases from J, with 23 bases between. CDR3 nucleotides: TGTGCCAGCAGCTTAGGACCCCCCGGGACTTATCTATGTGAGCAGTACTTC. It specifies CASSLGPPGTYLCEQYF.

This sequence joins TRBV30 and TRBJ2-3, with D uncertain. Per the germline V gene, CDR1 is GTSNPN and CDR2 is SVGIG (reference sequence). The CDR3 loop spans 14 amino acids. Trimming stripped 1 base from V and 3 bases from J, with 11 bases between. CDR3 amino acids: CAWSDSWFTDTQYF. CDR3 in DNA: TGTGCCTGGAGTGACTCCTGGTTTACAGATACGCAGTATTTT.

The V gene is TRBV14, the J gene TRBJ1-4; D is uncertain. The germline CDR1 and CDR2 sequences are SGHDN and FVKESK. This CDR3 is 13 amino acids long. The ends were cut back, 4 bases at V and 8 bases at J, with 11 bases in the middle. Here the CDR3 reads CASSRGQNEKLFF. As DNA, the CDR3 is TGTGCCAGCAGCCGAGGGCAGAACGAAAAACTGTTTTTT.

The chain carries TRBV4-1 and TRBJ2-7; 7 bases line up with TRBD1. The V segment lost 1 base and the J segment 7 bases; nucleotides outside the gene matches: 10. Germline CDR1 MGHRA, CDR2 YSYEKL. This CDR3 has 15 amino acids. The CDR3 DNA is TGCGCCAGCAGCCAAGTGATCGACAGGGACGGGGAGCAGTACTTC. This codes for CASSQVIDRDGEQYF.

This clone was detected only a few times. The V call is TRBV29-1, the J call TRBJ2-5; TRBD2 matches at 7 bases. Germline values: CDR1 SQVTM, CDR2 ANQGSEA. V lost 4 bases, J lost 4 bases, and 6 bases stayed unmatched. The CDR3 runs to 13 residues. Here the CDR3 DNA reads TGCAGCGTTGTGGGGGGGGTAGGAGAGACCCAGTACTTC. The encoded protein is CSVVGGVGETQYF.

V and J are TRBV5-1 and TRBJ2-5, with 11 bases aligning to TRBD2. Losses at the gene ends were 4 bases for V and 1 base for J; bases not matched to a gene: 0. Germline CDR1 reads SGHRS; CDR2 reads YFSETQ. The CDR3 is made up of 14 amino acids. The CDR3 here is CASSTSGSQETQYF. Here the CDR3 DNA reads TGCGCCAGCAGCACTAGCGGGAGCCAAGAGACCCAGTACTTC.

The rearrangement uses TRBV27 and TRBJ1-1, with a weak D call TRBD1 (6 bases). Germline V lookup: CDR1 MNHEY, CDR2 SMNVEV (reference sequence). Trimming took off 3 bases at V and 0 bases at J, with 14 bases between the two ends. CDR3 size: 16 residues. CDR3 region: CASSFVGGIVNTEAFF. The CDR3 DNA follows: TGTGCCAGCAGTTTCGTAGGGGGTATTGTGAACACTGAAGCTTTCTTT.

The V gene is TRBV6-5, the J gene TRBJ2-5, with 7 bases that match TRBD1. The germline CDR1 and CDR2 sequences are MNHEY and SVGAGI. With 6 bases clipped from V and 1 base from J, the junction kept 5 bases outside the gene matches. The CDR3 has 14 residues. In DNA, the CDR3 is TGTGCCAGCAGCAGGGGGATCCCCCAAGAGACCCAGTACTTC. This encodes CASSRGIPQETQYF.

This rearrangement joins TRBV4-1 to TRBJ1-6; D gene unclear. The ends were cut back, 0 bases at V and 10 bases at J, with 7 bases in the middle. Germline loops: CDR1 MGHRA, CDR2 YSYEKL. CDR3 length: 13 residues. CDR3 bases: TGCGCCAGCAGCCAAGAATTAGAATCACCCCTCCACTTT. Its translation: CASSQELESPLHF.